This T cell receptor (beta chain) was captured by sequencing in a study of T-cell memory formation after mild COVID-19. Deletions cut 5 bases from V and 5 bases from J, with 12 bases between. The germline CDR1 and CDR2 sequences are SQVTM and ANQGSEA. The length of the CDR3 is 12 residues. Regarding this clonotype: The antigen is unknown.

Each CDR3 protein gets one entry after TCRdb re-called the 5' RACE reads with MiXCR. The data show about 470,000 distinct CDR3 sequences, roughly 18% seen once. Study-wide points: Some responding clones appeared in pre-infection memory, suggesting cross-reactive memory joined.

The clonotype originates from an adult woman who had mild COVID-19 (a few samples of this study predate the infection). Cell type and time point are not known. The rearrangement joins TRBV29-1 to TRBJ2-5; TRBD2 is a possible D gene (6 bases). The sequenced sample consisted of PBMCs or a T cell subset sorted from them (not recorded which). CDR3 sequence reads: CSVQAGSETQYF. The CDR3 DNA follows: TGCAGCGTTCAAGCGGGTAGTGAGACCCAGTACTTC.